This is a list of T cell receptor beta chains from one sample in a study of blood T cell repertoires in COVID-19. TCRdb's copy holds only in-frame clones and misses some; the assay was immunoSEQ multiplex PCR. The sample includes 150,000 to 200,000 clones, approximately 86% of them seen just once. Source material: PBMCs or T cells enriched from blood (not recorded which). The source is a woman in her sixties or seventies with acute COVID-19. CDR3s include the opening cysteine and the closing phenylalanine or tryptophan. A D gene is named only where the DNA matches it firmly. Expanded clones get a size class; other rows say once, few or many, or leave the size out.

D gene | CDR3 length | J gene | clone size | V gene | CDR3 DNA | CDR3 protein
NA | 17 | TRBJ2-6 | NA | TRBV4-3 | TGCGCCAGCAGCCCCCAGGGAACAATCCCTGGGGCCAACGTCCTGACTTTC | CASSPQGTIPGANVLTF
NA | 14 | TRBJ1-6 | NA | TRBV6-5 | TGTGCCAGCAGTTACGGGGGGAGTAATTCACCCCTCCACTTT | CASSYGGSNSPLHF
NA | 15 | TRBJ2-7 | NA | TRBV7-7 | TGTGCCAGCAGCTTAAGGGGGGGCCTCCTCTACGAGCAGTACTTC | CASSLRGGLLYEQYF
TRBD2 | 16 | TRBJ2-1 | NA | TRBV6-2/TRBV6-3 | TGTGCCAGCAGTTCTGGGGGTAGCGGGAGTATTAATGAGCAGTTCTTC | CASSSGGSGSINEQFF
NA | 12 | TRBJ2-1 | NA | TRBV9 | TGTGCCAGCAGCGTAGATTGGAGTGAGCAGTTCTTC | CASSVDWSEQFF
NA | 13 | TRBJ1-1 | NA | TRBV7-9 | TGTGCCAGCAGCTTAAAAGCCCCAACTGAAGCTTTCTTT | CASSLKAPTEAFF
TRBD1 | 15 | TRBJ2-3 | NA | TRBV7-2 | TGTGCCAGCAGCCACCTCCAGGGGGCGACAGATACGCAGTATTTT | CASSHLQGATDTQYF
NA | 15 | TRBJ2-5 | NA | TRBV5-5 | TGTGCCAGCAGTCCATTTATGGGGGCCCTAGAGACCCAGTACTTC | CASSPFMGALETQYF
TRBD1 | 17 | TRBJ1-2 | NA | TRBV19 | TGTGCCAGTAGTATAAGTCAAGCCGGGACAGGCAGTTATGGCTACACCTTC | CASSISQAGTGSYGYTF
NA | 14 | TRBJ2-5 | NA | TRBV11-2 | TGTGCCAGCAGCTCATCAGGGGTGGCGGAGACCCAGTACTTC | CASSSSGVAETQYF
NA | 11 | TRBJ2-7 | many | TRBV27 | TGTGCCAGCAGTTCCAACTACGAGCAGTACTTC | CASSSNYEQYF
TRBD1 | 14 | TRBJ2-7 | NA | TRBV27 | TGTGCCAGCGGGGGTAGGACAGGGGTCTACGAGCAGTACTTC | CASGGRTGVYEQYF
NA | 13 | TRBJ1-6 | NA | TRBV13 | TGTGCCAGCAGATGGACGGGAACTTCACCCCTCCACTTT | CASRWTGTSPLHF
TRBD2 | 14 | TRBJ2-5 | NA | TRBV19 | TGTGCCAGTAGTAGTGGGGCGGGGGAAGAGACCCAGTACTTC | CASSSGAGEETQYF
NA | 12 | TRBJ1-5 | NA | TRBV12-5 | TGTGCTAGTGGTCTACAGGCGTGGCCCCAGCATTTT | CASGLQAWPQHF
NA | 12 | TRBJ2-7 | NA | TRBV9 | TGTGCCAGCAGCGTAGCGGGGTACGAGCAGTACTTC | CASSVAGYEQYF
NA | 13 | TRBJ1-1 | NA | TRBV19 | TGTGCCAGTAGCTCGACTAGGGTCACTGAAGCTTTCTTT | CASSSTRVTEAFF
NA | 11 | TRBJ2-7 | NA | TRBV7-2 | TGTGCCAGCAGTCCAGCCTACGAGCAGTACTTC | CASSPAYEQYF
NA | 13 | TRBJ2-5 | NA | TRBV9 | TGTGCCAGCAGCGTTCAATCTCTAGGGACCCAGTACTTC | CASSVQSLGTQYF
NA | 17 | TRBJ1-6 | NA | TRBV19 | TGTGCCAGTAGTATGGATTCGGCAGGAACTTATAATTCACCCCTCCACTTT | CASSMDSAGTYNSPLHF
TRBD1 | 16 | TRBJ1-5 | few | TRBV10-3 | TGTGCCATCAGTGAGACGGACAGGGCCTTAAATCAGCCCCAGCATTTT | CAISETDRALNQPQHF
NA | 16 | TRBJ1-6 | NA | TRBV5-1 | TGCGCCAGCAGTGGCGGGGGGTCCTCCTATAATTCACCCCTCCACTTT | CASSGGGSSYNSPLHF
NA | 14 | TRBJ2-3 | NA | TRBV9 | TGTGCCAGCAGCCTCAGACTAGGTCCAGATACGCAGTATTTT | CASSLRLGPDTQYF
TRBD2 | 15 | TRBJ2-5 | NA | TRBV6-2/TRBV6-3 | TGTGCCAGCAGCCGCAAGCGGGGGGATGGGGAGACCCAGTACTTC | CASSRKRGDGETQYF
NA | 13 | TRBJ1-2 | NA | TRBV7-9 | TGTGCCAGCAGCTTAAGGGGAAACTATGGCTACACCTTC | CASSLRGNYGYTF
TRBD2 | 16 | TRBJ2-5 | NA | TRBV3-1/TRBV3-2 | TGTGCCAGCAGCCAAGACCTAGCGGGAGACCAAGAGACCCAGTACTTC | CASSQDLAGDQETQYF
NA | 11 | TRBJ1-2 | NA | TRBV30 | TGTGCCTGGAGTGAAGGGGTGGGCTACACCTTC | CAWSEGVGYTF
TRBD1 | 15 | TRBJ1-2 | NA | TRBV18 | TGTGCCAGCTCACCAGATTCAGGGGGTGGCTATGGCTACACCTTC | CASSPDSGGGYGYTF
TRBD2 | 17 | TRBJ2-3 | NA | TRBV5-1 | TGCGCCAGCATACCTGGGGCTAGCGGGAGCTGGGGAGATACGCAGTATTTT | CASIPGASGSWGDTQYF
NA | 13 | TRBJ1-5 | NA | TRBV10-3 | TGTGCCATCGGAGACAGGCCTAATCAGCCCCAGCATTTT | CAIGDRPNQPQHF
NA | 13 | TRBJ2-5 | NA | TRBV7-2 | TGTGCCAGCAGCTACGCGCGCCAAGAGACCCAGTACTTC | CASSYARQETQYF
NA | 15 | TRBJ1-2 | NA | TRBV7-9 | TGTGCCAGCAGCTCCTCCCCCCAAACAAGCGATGGCTACACCTTC | CASSSSPQTSDGYTF
NA | 15 | TRBJ1-4 | NA | TRBV10-1 | TGCGCCAGCAGGTCAAAGGAGAGTTTAGCTGAAAAACTGTTTTTT | CASRSKESLAEKLFF
TRBD1 | 13 | TRBJ1-6 | once | TRBV12-3/TRBV12-4 | TGTGCCAGCAGTAGGGACAGGGTTTCACCCCTCCACTTT | CASSRDRVSPLHF
NA | 14 | TRBJ1-2 | NA | TRBV10-3 | TGTGCCATCACCCGCCTTGGGGACAACGAGGGCTACACCTTC | CAITRLGDNEGYTF
TRBD2 | 15 | TRBJ2-5 | few | TRBV3-1/TRBV3-2 | TGTGCCAGCAGCCTTCTGGCGGGGGGGCAAGAGACCCAGTACTTC | CASSLLAGGQETQYF
NA | 11 | TRBJ1-1 | NA | TRBV12-3/TRBV12-4 | TGTGCCAGCAGTTTTCGCACTGAAGCTTTCTTT | CASSFRTEAFF
TRBD2 | 16 | TRBJ2-3 | NA | TRBV9 | TGTGCCAGCAGCGCGCAAACTAGCGGGAAGATCAATACGCAGTATTTT | CASSAQTSGKINTQYF
NA | 16 | TRBJ2-7 | NA | TRBV3-1/TRBV3-2 | TGTGCCAGCAGCCCCGGGGTCCAGGACCAACCCTACGAGCAGTACTTC | CASSPGVQDQPYEQYF
NA | 15 | TRBJ1-5 | NA | TRBV5-1 | TGCGCCAGCAGCTTGGAAGCCGGCTCGGGACAGCCCCAGCATTTT | CASSLEAGSGQPQHF
TRBD2 | 15 | TRBJ2-3 | NA | TRBV28 | TGTGCCAGCGGGGTGGCAGCGGGGGGGCAGGATACGCAGTATTTT | CASGVAAGGQDTQYF
TRBD2 | 16 | TRBJ2-3 | once | TRBV4-3 | TGCGCCAGCAGCCAATCGGGACTAGCGGACCCAGATACGCAGTATTTT | CASSQSGLADPDTQYF
TRBD2 | 15 | TRBJ2-3 | NA | TRBV7-2 | TGTGCCAGCAGCGCCAAGGGAGGGAGCACAGATACGCAGTATTTT | CASSAKGGSTDTQYF